Detailed here is one T cell receptor beta chain. Data came from immunoSEQ multiplex PCR; TCRdb stores just in-frame clones and leaves some out. Of tens of thousands of clones detected, around 88% appear once; the ten largest clones hold more than 3%. The sample is drawn from a study of T cell changes during pregnancy in multiple sclerosis. The CDR3 totals 15 residues. Trimming stripped 10 bases from V and 0 bases from J, with 13 bases between. Germline CDR1 and CDR2: MDHEN and SYDVKM. V gene TRBV28 combines with J gene TRBJ1-6, with D perhaps matching TRBD1 (6 bases). The source of this sequence is a female donor in good health, enrolled as a control in a pregnancy study. The sample consisted of CD4+ T cells from peripheral blood mononuclear cells, taken in the first trimester of pregnancy. CDR3 in amino acids: CATLTGSSYNSPLHF. Here the CDR3 DNA reads TGTGCCACCCTAACAGGGAGCTCCTATAATTCACCCCTCCACTTT.